The 6 T cell receptor beta chains in this list originate from one sample, sequenced in a study of identical twins. MiXCR was run by TCRdb on the 5' RACE reads, yielding one entry per CDR3 protein. The sample consists of roughly 750,000 distinct CDR3 sequences, around 21% of them appearing once. These data are also associated with another study on T cells expressing NK-cell markers.

Sequenced material: PBMCs. The source is a woman under 30 in good health.

This clonotype was counted only a few times. The rearrangement joins TRBV15 to TRBJ1-5; 8 nucleotides agree with TRBD1. This CDR3 has 14 amino acids. Looked up from germline, CDR1 is LNHNV and CDR2 is YYDKDF (reference sequence). The V and J ends lost 7 bases and 5 bases, in that order; junction bases with no gene match: 7. The CDR3 spells CATTRGTGHQPQHF. DNA for the CDR3: TGTGCCACCACTCGAGGGACAGGTCATCAGCCCCAGCATTTT.

The chain combines TRBV15 with TRBJ1-2, with TRBD1 matching 8 bases. Germline CDR1 and CDR2: LNHNV and YYDKDF (reference sequence). After removal of 5 bases from V and 0 bases from J, the junction contained 5 bases not matched to a gene. This CDR3 spans 15 amino acids. The CDR3 region has the DNA TGTGCCACCAGCGGTGGACAGGGCTCTAACTATGGCTACACCTTC. Its protein is CATSGGQGSNYGYTF. Filled out from reference TRBV15 and TRBJ1-2, the complete variable domain reads DAMVIQNPRYQVTQFGKPVTLSCSQTLNHNVMYWYQQKSSQAPKLLFHYYDKDFNNEADTPDNFQSRRPNTSFCFLDIRSPGLGDTAMYLCATSGGQGSNYGYTFGSGTRLTVV.

V usage is TRBV3-1 and J usage is TRBJ2-4; D possibly uses TRBD1 or TRBD2 (5 bases each). Trimming removed 1 base at V and 9 bases at J, with 19 bases between. Germline V lookup: CDR1 LGHDT, CDR2 YNNKEL (reference sequence). The CDR3 length is 16 residues. In DNA form, the CDR3 reads TGTGCCAGCAGCCAAGCCGAGACGGGGCGGCGGGCCATTCAGTACTTC. This gives the protein CASSQAETGRRAIQYF.

This clonotype was counted ten times or more. Here the CDR3 DNA reads TGCAGTGCTAGTAAACTCAGGGGGCAGCCCCAGCATTTT. Translation gives CSASKLRGQPQHF. J is TRBJ1-5 and V is TRBV20-1, with 7 bases identical to TRBD1. Trimming at V came to 3 bases and at J to 7 bases, leaving 6 bases not matched to a gene. Germline V gene lookup returns CDR1 DFQATT and CDR2 SNEGSKA (reference sequence). This CDR3 has 13 residues.

This clonotype was observed once. The chain couples TRBV6-1 to TRBJ2-4, with D unclear. CDR1 is MNHNS and CDR2 is SASEGT in the germline V gene. The CDR3 covers 16 residues. The V end lost 1 base, the J end lost 0 bases, and 10 bases lay between the germline ends. CDR3 coding DNA: TGTGCCAGCAGTGAAGGACGCCAGCTAGCCAAAAACATTCAGTACTTC. Amino acid sequence: CASSEGRQLAKNIQYF.

CDR3 sequence reads: CASSQDRENIQYF. CDR3 nucleotides: TGTGCCAGCAGCCAAGACCGTGAAAACATTCAGTACTTC. V gene TRBV3-1 combines with J gene TRBJ2-4; D uncertain. This CDR3 is built from 13 residues. Trimming cost V 0 bases and J 5 bases, with 5 bases left between them. CDR1 is LGHDT, CDR2 YNNKEL, per germline (reference sequence).